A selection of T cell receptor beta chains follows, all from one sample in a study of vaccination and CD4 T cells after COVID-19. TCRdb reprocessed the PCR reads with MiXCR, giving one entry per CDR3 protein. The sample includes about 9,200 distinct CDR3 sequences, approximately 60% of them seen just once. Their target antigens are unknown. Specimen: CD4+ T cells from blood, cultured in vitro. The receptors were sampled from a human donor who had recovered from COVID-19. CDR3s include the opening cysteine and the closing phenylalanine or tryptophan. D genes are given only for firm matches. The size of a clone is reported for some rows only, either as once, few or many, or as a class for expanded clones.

DNA: TGTGCCAGCAGTTACGGTGGCCGGCGTGGGAGTGGCTATGGCTACACCTTC; CDR3: CASSYGGRRGSGYGYTF; J: TRBJ1-2; size: large; D: .; V: TRBV6-5
DNA: TGTGCCATCAGCGGGCAGGGGGGTACCGATTCACCCCTCCACTTT; CDR3: CAISGQGGTDSPLHF; J: TRBJ1-6; size: few; D: TRBD1; V: TRBV10-3
DNA: TGTGCCAGTAGTATACGAGGGCAGGGGAATTCACCCCTCCACTTT; CDR3: CASSIRGQGNSPLHF; J: TRBJ1-6; size: few; D: .; V: TRBV19
DNA: TGTGCCAGCAGCCACCGGGACAGCACAGATACGCAGTATTTT; CDR3: CASSHRDSTDTQYF; J: TRBJ2-3; size: .; D: .; V: TRBV11-3
DNA: TGTCCCAGTAGTATAAGGACGAACACTGAAGCTTTCTTT; CDR3: CPSSIRTNTEAFF; J: TRBJ1-1; size: .; D: .; V: TRBV19
DNA: TGTGCCAGCAGCTTAGGAAGGAATAGCGCCTACGAGCAGTACTTC; CDR3: CASSLGRNSAYEQYF; J: TRBJ2-7; size: .; D: .; V: TRBV7-2
DNA: TGTGCCAGCAGCAATGGACGGGGGTTGTACAATGAGCAGTTCTTC; CDR3: CASSNGRGLYNEQFF; J: TRBJ2-1; size: .; D: .; V: TRBV7-2
DNA: TGCGCCAGCAGCTTCACGGGGGCCGGTGGCTACACCTTC; CDR3: CASSFTGAGGYTF; J: TRBJ1-2; size: medium-sized; D: .; V: TRBV5-1
DNA: TGTGCCACCAGCAGAGATACCGGGACTAGCGGTGAGACCCAGTACTTC; CDR3: CATSRDTGTSGETQYF; J: TRBJ2-5; size: .; D: TRBD2; V: TRBV15
DNA: TGTGCCAGTACCGACAGGGGCGGCTACAATGAGCAGTTCTTC; CDR3: CASTDRGGYNEQFF; J: TRBJ2-1; size: few; D: TRBD1; V: TRBV6-2/TRBV6-3
DNA: TGTGCCAGCAGTTACTCTAACGAGGCGGGACTAGCGGGAGACGAGCAGTACTTC; CDR3: CASSYSNEAGLAGDEQYF; J: TRBJ2-7; size: few; D: TRBD2; V: TRBV6-2/TRBV6-3
DNA: TGTGCCAGCAAGAAAGCTAACTATGGCTACACCTTC; CDR3: CASKKANYGYTF; J: TRBJ1-2; size: few; D: .; V: TRBV28
DNA: TGCAGTGCTAGAGATTTGGGGTCGTACCAAGAGACCCAGTACTTC; CDR3: CSARDLGSYQETQYF; J: TRBJ2-5; size: few; D: .; V: TRBV20-1
DNA: TGTGCCACCAGTGATTTTTTAAACAGGAGAGGCACTGAAGCTTTCTTT; CDR3: CATSDFLNRRGTEAFF; J: TRBJ1-1; size: few; D: .; V: TRBV24-1
DNA: TGTGCCAGCAGCCTGGACAGGGACTACGAGCAGTACTTC; CDR3: CASSLDRDYEQYF; J: TRBJ2-7; size: .; D: .; V: TRBV21-1
DNA: TGCAGCGTTCAGGGGGCGAGATACAATGAGCAGTTCTTC; CDR3: CSVQGARYNEQFF; J: TRBJ2-1; size: medium-sized; D: TRBD1; V: TRBV29-1
DNA: TGTGCCAGCAGCCCGGACAGTGCCGAGCAGTACTTC; CDR3: CASSPDSAEQYF; J: TRBJ2-7; size: .; D: .; V: TRBV7-6
DNA: TGTGCCAGCAGCGCGCAGGGTCGTGGAAACATTCAGTACTTC; CDR3: CASSAQGRGNIQYF; J: TRBJ2-4; size: few; D: .; V: TRBV7-2
DNA: TGTGCCTGGACCCATACGGGTGCCTATGGCTACACCTTC; CDR3: CAWTHTGAYGYTF; J: TRBJ1-2; size: .; D: .; V: TRBV30